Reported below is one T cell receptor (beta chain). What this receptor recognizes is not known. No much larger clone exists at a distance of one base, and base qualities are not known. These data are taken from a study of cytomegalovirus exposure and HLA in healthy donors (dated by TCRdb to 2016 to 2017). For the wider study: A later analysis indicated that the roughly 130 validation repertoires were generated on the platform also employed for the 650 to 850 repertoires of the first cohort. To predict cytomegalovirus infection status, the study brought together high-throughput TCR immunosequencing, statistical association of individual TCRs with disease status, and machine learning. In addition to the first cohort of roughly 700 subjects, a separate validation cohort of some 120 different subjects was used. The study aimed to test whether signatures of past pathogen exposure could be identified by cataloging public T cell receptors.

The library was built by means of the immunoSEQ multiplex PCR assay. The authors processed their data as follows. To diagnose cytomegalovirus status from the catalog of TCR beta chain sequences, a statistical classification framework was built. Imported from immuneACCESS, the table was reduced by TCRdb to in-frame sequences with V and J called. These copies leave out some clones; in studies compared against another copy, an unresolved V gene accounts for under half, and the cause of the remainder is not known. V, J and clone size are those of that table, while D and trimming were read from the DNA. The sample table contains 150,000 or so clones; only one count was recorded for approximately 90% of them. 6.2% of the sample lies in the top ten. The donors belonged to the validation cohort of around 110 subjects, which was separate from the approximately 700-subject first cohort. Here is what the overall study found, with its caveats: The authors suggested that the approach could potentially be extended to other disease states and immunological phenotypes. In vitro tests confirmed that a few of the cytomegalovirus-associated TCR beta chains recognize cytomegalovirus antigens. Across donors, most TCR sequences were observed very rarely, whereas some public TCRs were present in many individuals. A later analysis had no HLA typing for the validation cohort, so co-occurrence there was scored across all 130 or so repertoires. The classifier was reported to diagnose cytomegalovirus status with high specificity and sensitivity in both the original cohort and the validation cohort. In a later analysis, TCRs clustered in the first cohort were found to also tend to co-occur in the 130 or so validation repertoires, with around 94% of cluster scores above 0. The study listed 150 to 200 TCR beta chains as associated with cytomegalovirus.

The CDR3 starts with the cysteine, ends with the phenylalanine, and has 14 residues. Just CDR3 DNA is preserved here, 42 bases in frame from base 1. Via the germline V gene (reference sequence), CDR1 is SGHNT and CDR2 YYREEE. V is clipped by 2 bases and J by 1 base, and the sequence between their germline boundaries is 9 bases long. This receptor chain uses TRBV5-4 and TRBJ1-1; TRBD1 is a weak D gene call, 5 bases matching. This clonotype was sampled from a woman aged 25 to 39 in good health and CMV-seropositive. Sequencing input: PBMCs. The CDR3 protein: CASSFPGGNTEAFF. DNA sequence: TGTGCCAGCAGCTTCCCGGGGGGGAACACTGAAGCTTTCTTT.